Below are 27 T cell receptor beta chains sequenced from a single sample in a study of T cell responses to AZD1222 COVID-19 vaccine. Generated by immunoSEQ multiplex PCR, the TCRdb table keeps only in-frame clones and is missing some. Of approximately 49,000 clones listed, under 85% are singletons. Sequences were derived from peripheral blood, sampled on day 0 of MenACWY control vaccination. The receptors were gathered from an adult in good health.

This clone qualifies as medium-sized (0.01 to 0.1%). V is TRBV7-2 and J is TRBJ2-2; D gene uncertain. The CDR3 covers 12 residues. The V end lost 5 bases, the J end lost 3 bases, and 4 bases lay between the germline ends. Looked up from germline, CDR1 is SGHTA and CDR2 is FQGNSA. This chain's CDR3 is CASSLHTGELFF. For the CDR3, the DNA is TGTGCCAGCAGCCTACACACCGGGGAGCTGTTTTTT.

The chain joins TRBV10-1 to TRBJ1-1; a weak D match, TRBD1 (6 bases). The CDR3 sequence is 14 residues long. From germline, CDR1 is WNHNN and CDR2 SYGVQD (reference sequence). Trimming removed 6 bases at V and 4 bases at J, with 15 bases between. The CDR3 is CASRRGGMSTEAFF. The CDR3 nucleotides read TGCGCCAGCAGGAGAGGGGGGATGTCCACTGAAGCTTTCTTT.

This clone was counted only a few times. This chain joins TRBV4-2 and TRBJ2-1, with 10 positions matching TRBD2. The germline V gene has CDR1 LGHNA and CDR2 YNFKEQ. Losses at the gene ends were 6 bases for V and 8 bases for J; bases not matched to a gene: 10. There are 15 residues in the CDR3. In DNA form, the CDR3 reads TGTGCCAGCAGACTCGGGACTAGCGTAGTGGATGAGCAGTTCTTC. This encodes CASRLGTSVVDEQFF.

The rearrangement uses TRBV2 and TRBJ2-7, with 7 bases that match TRBD1. The CDR3 consists of 13 residues. Germline values: CDR1 SNHLY, CDR2 FYNNEI. Trimming removed 4 bases from V and 4 bases from J; junction bases left unmatched: 4. As DNA, the CDR3 is TGTGCCAGCAGTGTAGGCAGGGGGTACGAGCAGTACGTC. The encoded protein is CASSVGRGYEQYV.

This clone was observed a few times. The genes are TRBV27 and TRBJ1-5, with a weak D call TRBD1 (6 bases). The V end lost 1 base, the J end lost 4 bases, and 11 bases lay between the germline ends. The CDR3 has 15 residues. Germline V CDR1 and CDR2: MNHEY, SMNVEV (reference sequence). The CDR3 reads CASSLYSGTNQPQHF. The CDR3 DNA is TGTGCCAGCAGTTTATATTCAGGGACAAATCAGCCCCAGCATTTT.

The rearrangement uses TRBV25-1 and TRBJ2-3; 7 nucleotides match TRBD2. V shed 1 base and J 5 bases; nucleotides not matched to a gene: 9. This CDR3 region has 16 residues. CDR1 is MGHDK and CDR2 is SYGVNS in the germline V gene. The CDR3 loop is CASSESGLAVEDTQYF. The CDR3 DNA reads TGTGCCAGCAGTGAATCGGGGCTAGCGGTGGAAGATACGCAGTATTTT.

V usage is TRBV6-5 and J usage is TRBJ1-4, with 10 bases identical to TRBD1. The V gene end was trimmed by 11 bases and the J gene end by 8 bases; junction bases not matched to a gene: 11. This CDR3 comprises 14 residues. The V gene's germline CDR1 is MNHEY and CDR2 SVGAGI. The CDR3 DNA reads TGTGCCGGTGAGACAGGGGGCGTAGGAGAAAAACTGTTTTTT. It translates to CAGETGGVGEKLFF.

The chain recombines TRBV27 with TRBJ2-1, with 7 bases lining up with TRBD2. Germline CDR1 MNHEY, CDR2 SMNVEV (reference sequence). The CDR3 has 13 amino acids. The V segment lost 9 bases and the J segment 5 bases; nucleotides outside the gene matches: 7. CDR3 nucleotides: TGTGCCAGTAGGGCTAGCGGAAACAATGAGCAGTTCTTC. Protein sequence: CASRASGNNEQFF.

The J gene is TRBJ2-2, the V gene TRBV4-1; perhaps TRBD1 as D (5 bases). The CDR3 has 16 residues. Trimming pared 0 bases from V and 1 base from J, leaving 9 bases between. The germline V gene has CDR1 MGHRA and CDR2 YSYEKL. The CDR3 region has the DNA TGCGCCAGCAGCCAAGACTGGGGCCGGAACACCGGGGAGCTGTTTTTT. Translation gives CASSQDWGRNTGELFF.

This clone was counted between two and nine times. The V gene is TRBV6-4, the J gene TRBJ1-2; D might be TRBD1 (5 bases). The CDR3 length is 13 residues. Trimming took off 5 bases at V and 4 bases at J, with 11 bases between the two ends. In germline, CDR1 is MRHNA, CDR2 SNTAGT. The CDR3 spells CASSLGGSYGYTF. In DNA form, the CDR3 reads TGTGCCAGCAGTCTTGGGGGATCCTATGGCTACACCTTC.

V and J are TRBV9 and TRBJ2-7; 8 nucleotides agree with TRBD2. V trimming: 4 bases; J trimming: 7 bases; junction bases outside the gene matches: 16. The CDR3 covers 16 residues. CDR1 SGDLS and CDR2 YYNGEE come from the germline V gene. In nucleotides, the CDR3 is TGTGCCAGCAGCTCCTATAGCGGGGCCCCCACTGGGGAGCAGTACTTC. Translated: CASSSYSGAPTGEQYF.

This clone has only one observation. A junction end diverges from the germline sequence, so it may reflect a read error. The genes are TRBV11-2 and TRBJ2-7; TRBD2 matches 9 bases. The CDR3 length is 16 residues. The germline gives CDR1 SGHAT, CDR2 FQNNGV. The CDR3, as DNA: TGTGCCGGCAGCACCTGGACTAGCGAAACAACCTACGAGCAGTACTTC. Its translation is CAGSTWTSETTYEQYF. The complete variable domain, with remaining parts taken from reference TRBV11-2 and TRBJ2-7, reads EAGVAQSPRYKIIEKRQSVAFWCNPISGHATLYWYQQILGQGPKLLIQFQNNGVVDDSQLPKDRFSAERLKGVDSTLKIQPAKLEDSAVYLCAGSTWTSETTYEQYFGPGTRLTVT.

This clone came up a few times. The chain is built from TRBV6-5 and TRBJ1-3; D might be TRBD1 (5 bases). CDR3 size: 16 residues. V was cut by 0 bases and J by 0 bases, with 9 bases left in between. The germline V gene has CDR1 MNHEY and CDR2 SVGAGI. The chain's CDR3 is CASSYSQGPSGNTIYF. CDR3 bases: TGTGCCAGCAGTTACTCCCAGGGCCCCTCTGGAAACACCATATATTTT.

The V and J genes are TRBV18 and TRBJ2-3, with a weak D call TRBD2 (6 bases). This CDR3 has 13 amino acids. Deletions cut 6 bases from V and 4 bases from J, with 11 bases between. Germline CDR1 reads KGHSH; CDR2 reads LQKENI. The CDR3 nucleotides are TGTGCCAGCTCCCTACTAGCAGCAGATACGCAGTATTTT. Amino acids: CASSLLAADTQYF.

The V and J genes are TRBV5-1 and TRBJ1-1, with D perhaps matching TRBD1 (6 bases). The CDR3 spans 16 residues. Germline V gene sequence: CDR1 SGHRS, CDR2 YFSETQ. Between the trimmed V and J ends, which lost 4 bases and 5 bases, there was a span of 21 bases. CDR3 residues: CASSVRQVTGGTEAFF. The CDR3 DNA reads TGCGCCAGCAGCGTACGACAGGTAACCGGTGGGACTGAAGCTTTCTTT.

CDR3 sequence reads: CASSQDDRGSTEAFF. The CDR3 DNA reads as TGCGCCAGCAGCCAAGATGACAGGGGGAGCACTGAAGCTTTCTTT. This rearrangement joins TRBV4-1 to TRBJ1-1, with 9 bases aligning to TRBD1. Per the germline V gene, CDR1 is MGHRA and CDR2 is YSYEKL. The CDR3 contains 15 residues. V lost 0 bases to trimming and J lost 4 bases; unmatched junction nucleotides: 3.

This clone was counted a single time. V and J are TRBV28 and TRBJ2-1, with D perhaps matching TRBD2 (5 bases). The CDR3 totals 14 residues. Germline CDR1 reads MDHEN; CDR2 reads SYDVKM. V was pared by 6 bases and J by 4 bases, with 13 bases between. This CDR3 reads CASSSLRGYNEQFF. In DNA form, the CDR3 reads TGTGCCAGCAGCTCTCTTCGGGGTTACAATGAGCAGTTCTTC.

The chain joins TRBV5-4 to TRBJ2-1; 10 nucleotides line up with TRBD1. J lost 1 base, V lost 4 bases, and 5 bases had no gene match. The CDR3 is made up of 16 amino acids. CDR1 is SGHNT and CDR2 is YYREEE in the germline V gene (reference sequence). This CDR3 is CASSREGQGSYNEQFF. Written as DNA, the CDR3 is TGTGCCAGCAGCCGGGAGGGACAGGGGTCCTACAATGAGCAGTTCTTC.

This rearrangement joins TRBV28 to TRBJ1-3, with 7 bases lining up with TRBD1. CDR1 MDHEN and CDR2 SYDVKM come from the germline V gene. CDR3 length: 16 residues. Unmatched junction bases numbered 11, after V lost 5 bases and J lost 4 bases. CDR3 in amino acids: CASSQPGGGLGNTIYF. CDR3 in DNA: TGTGCCAGCAGTCAACCAGGGGGGGGATTAGGAAACACCATATATTTT.

The J gene is TRBJ1-5, the V gene TRBV18; 12 nucleotides line up with TRBD1. Germline V gives CDR1 KGHSH, CDR2 LQKENI. The CDR3 runs to 16 residues. V gave up 4 bases and J gave up 5 bases; unmatched junction bases: 6. CDR3 protein: CASSQRDRGLDQPQHF. The CDR3 DNA reads TGTGCCAGCTCACAACGGGACAGGGGGCTTGATCAGCCCCAGCATTTT.

The chain has TRBV6-5 and TRBJ1-1; D not resolved. The germline gives CDR1 MNHEY, CDR2 SVGAGI. The CDR3 is 14 residues long. With 7 bases removed from V and 3 bases from J, the gap between germline ends came to 15 bases. The DNA of the CDR3 is TGTGCCAGCACTCCGTGGGAGATGGACACTGAAGCTTTCTTT. It specifies CASTPWEMDTEAFF.

This chain joins TRBV18 and TRBJ1-4; D gene ambiguous. The CDR3 has 15 amino acids. Germline V gives CDR1 KGHSH, CDR2 LQKENI. With 3 bases removed from V and 8 bases from J, the gap between germline ends came to 16 bases. CDR3 region: CASSPTRGIEEKLFF. The CDR3 DNA reads TGTGCCAGCTCACCCACCAGAGGGATAGAGGAAAAACTGTTTTTT.

J is TRBJ1-5 and V is TRBV19; 7 nucleotides agree with TRBD1. CDR1 and CDR2 (germline): LNHDA, SQIVND (reference sequence). V lost 6 bases to trimming and J lost 0 bases; unmatched junction nucleotides: 5. The CDR3 has 15 residues. CDR3 DNA: TGTGCCAGTAGCTGGACAGGCTTTAGCAATCAGCCCCAGCATTTT. This gives the protein CASSWTGFSNQPQHF.

This rearrangement joins TRBV7-9 to TRBJ1-2; TRBD1 is a possible D gene (5 bases). CDR1 and CDR2 (germline): SEHNR, FQNEAQ (reference sequence). Deletions cut 5 bases from V and 5 bases from J, with 18 bases between. The CDR3 has 15 amino acids. The CDR3 region is CASSPGASGIYGYTF. CDR3 nucleotides: TGTGCCAGCAGCCCCGGAGCTTCAGGGATTTATGGCTACACCTTC.

V is TRBV7-2 and J is TRBJ1-5; D is ambiguous. The germline V and J ends were trimmed by 5 bases and 7 bases, with 12 bases remaining between them. Germline V lookup: CDR1 SGHTA, CDR2 FQGNSA. The CDR3 consists of 13 residues. In nucleotides, the CDR3 is TGTGCCAGCAGCAACCCCGGGAACCAGCCCCAGCATTTT. Encoded protein: CASSNPGNQPQHF.

The chain is built from TRBV28 and TRBJ1-2; D is ambiguous. The germline V and J ends were trimmed by 9 bases and 0 bases, with 11 bases remaining between them. The CDR3 has 13 residues. Germline assignment: CDR1 MDHEN and CDR2 SYDVKM. CDR3 sequence reads: CASADGPNYGYTF. The CDR3 nucleotides read TGTGCCAGTGCGGACGGACCTAACTATGGCTACACCTTC.

The chain employs TRBV30 and TRBJ1-1; no reliable D call. The CDR3 runs 13 residues. Germline loops: CDR1 GTSNPN, CDR2 SVGIG (reference sequence). V dropped 3 bases and J dropped 1 base, with 9 bases sitting between them. The CDR3 nucleotides read TGTGCCTGGAGGGGGAAGGGGAACACTGAAGCTTTCTTT. Translating it yields CAWRGKGNTEAFF.